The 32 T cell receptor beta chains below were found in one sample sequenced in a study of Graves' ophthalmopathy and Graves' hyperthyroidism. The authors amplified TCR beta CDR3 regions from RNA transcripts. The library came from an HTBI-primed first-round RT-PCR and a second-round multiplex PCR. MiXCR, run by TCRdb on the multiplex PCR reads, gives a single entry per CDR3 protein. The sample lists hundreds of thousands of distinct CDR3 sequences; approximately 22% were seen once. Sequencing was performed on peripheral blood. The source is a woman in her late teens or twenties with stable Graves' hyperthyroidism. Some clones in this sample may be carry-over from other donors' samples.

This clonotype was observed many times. CDR3 nucleotide sequence: TGTGCCAGCAGGGGGACAGGGGGTTCCGAGCAGTACTTC. Protein product: CASRGTGGSEQYF. J is TRBJ2-7 and V is TRBV28, with 11 bases identical to TRBD1. The J segment lost 6 bases and the V segment lost 6 bases, leaving 4 bases of the junction unmatched. CDR1 is MDHEN, CDR2 SYDVKM, per germline. The CDR3 spans 13 residues.

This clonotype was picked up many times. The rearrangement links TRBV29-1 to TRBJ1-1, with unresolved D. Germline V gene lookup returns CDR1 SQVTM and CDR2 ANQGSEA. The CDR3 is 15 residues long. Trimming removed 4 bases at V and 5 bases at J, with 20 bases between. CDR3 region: CSVVLLGFEPTEAFF. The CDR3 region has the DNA TGCAGCGTTGTACTCCTGGGATTTGAACCGACTGAAGCTTTCTTT. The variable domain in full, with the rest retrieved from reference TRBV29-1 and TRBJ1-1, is SAVISQKPSRDICQRGTSLTIQCQVDSQVTMMFWYRQQPGQSLTLIATANQGSEATYESGFVIDKFPISRPNLTFSTLTVSNMSPEDSSIYLCSVVLLGFEPTEAFFGQGTRLTVV.

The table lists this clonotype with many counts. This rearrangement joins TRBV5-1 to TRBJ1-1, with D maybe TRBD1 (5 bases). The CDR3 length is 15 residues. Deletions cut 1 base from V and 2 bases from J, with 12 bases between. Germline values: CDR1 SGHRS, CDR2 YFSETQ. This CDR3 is CASSLLGRENTEAFF. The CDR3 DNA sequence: TGCGCCAGCAGCTTGTTGGGCAGGGAAAACACTGAAGCTTTCTTT.

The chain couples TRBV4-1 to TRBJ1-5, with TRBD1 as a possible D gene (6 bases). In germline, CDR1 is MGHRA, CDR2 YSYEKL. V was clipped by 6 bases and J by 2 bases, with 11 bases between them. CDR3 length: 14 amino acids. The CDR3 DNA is TGCGCCAGCAGAGACGGGGGGCGCAATCAGCCCCAGCATTTT. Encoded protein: CASRDGGRNQPQHF.

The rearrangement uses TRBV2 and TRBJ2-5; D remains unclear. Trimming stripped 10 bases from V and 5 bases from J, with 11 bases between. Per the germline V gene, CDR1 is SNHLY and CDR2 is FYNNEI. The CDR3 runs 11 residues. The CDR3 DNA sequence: TGTGCCACCCTCCTCGGGGAGACCCAGTACTTC. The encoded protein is CATLLGETQYF.

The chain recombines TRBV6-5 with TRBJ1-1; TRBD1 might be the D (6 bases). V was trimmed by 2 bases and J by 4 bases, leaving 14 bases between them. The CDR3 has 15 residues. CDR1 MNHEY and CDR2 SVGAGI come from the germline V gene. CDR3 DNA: TGTGCCAGCAGTTACGAGGCCCGGGACACCACTGAAGCTTTCTTT. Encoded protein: CASSYEARDTTEAFF.

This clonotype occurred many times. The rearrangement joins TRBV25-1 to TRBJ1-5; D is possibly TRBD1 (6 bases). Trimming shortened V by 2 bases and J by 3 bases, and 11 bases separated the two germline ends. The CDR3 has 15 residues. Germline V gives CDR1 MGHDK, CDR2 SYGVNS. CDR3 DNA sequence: TGTGCCAGCAGTGAAGGGGGGGCGGCCAATCAGCCCCAGCATTTT. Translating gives CASSEGGAANQPQHF.

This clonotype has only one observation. CDR3 residues: CASRTSSGKETQYF. CDR3 DNA: TGTGCCAGCAGGACCTCTAGCGGGAAAGAGACCCAGTACTTC. The chain has TRBV3-1 and TRBJ2-5; 9 bases fit TRBD2. V shed 6 bases and J 3 bases; nucleotides not matched to a gene: 5. CDR3 length equals 14 residues. Germline V gives CDR1 LGHDT, CDR2 YNNKEL (reference sequence).

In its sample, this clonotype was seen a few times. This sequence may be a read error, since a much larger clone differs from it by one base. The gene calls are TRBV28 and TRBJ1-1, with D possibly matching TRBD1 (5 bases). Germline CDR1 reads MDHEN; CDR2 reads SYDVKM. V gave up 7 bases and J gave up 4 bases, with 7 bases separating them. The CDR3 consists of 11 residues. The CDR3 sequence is CASTGITEAFF. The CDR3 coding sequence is TGTGCCAGCACAGGGATCACTGAAGCTTTCTTT.

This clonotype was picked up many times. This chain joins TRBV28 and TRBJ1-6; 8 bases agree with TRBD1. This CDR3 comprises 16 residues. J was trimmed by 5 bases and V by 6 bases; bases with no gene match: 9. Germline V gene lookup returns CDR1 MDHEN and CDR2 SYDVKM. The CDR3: CASRTFTGGNNSPLHF. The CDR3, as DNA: TGTGCCAGCAGGACCTTTACAGGGGGAAATAATTCACCCCTCCACTTT.

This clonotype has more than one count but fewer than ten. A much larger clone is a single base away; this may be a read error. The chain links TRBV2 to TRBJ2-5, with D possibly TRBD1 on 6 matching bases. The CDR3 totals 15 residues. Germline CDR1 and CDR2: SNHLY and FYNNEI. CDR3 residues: CASSELWNRAETKYF. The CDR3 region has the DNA TGTGCCAGCAGTGAACTATGGAACAGGGCTGAGACCAAGTACTTC.

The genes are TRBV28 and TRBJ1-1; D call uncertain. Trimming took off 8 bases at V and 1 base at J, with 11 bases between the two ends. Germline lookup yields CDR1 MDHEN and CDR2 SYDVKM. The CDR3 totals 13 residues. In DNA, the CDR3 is TGTGCCAGCCTCCCGCCCGGGAACACTGAAGCTTTCTTT. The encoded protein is CASLPPGNTEAFF.

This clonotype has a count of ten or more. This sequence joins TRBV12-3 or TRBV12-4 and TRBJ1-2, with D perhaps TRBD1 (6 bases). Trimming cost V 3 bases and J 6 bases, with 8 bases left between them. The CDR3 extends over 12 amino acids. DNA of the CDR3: TGTGCCAGCAGTTTTGGGGGGCATGGCTACACCTTC. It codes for CASSFGGHGYTF.

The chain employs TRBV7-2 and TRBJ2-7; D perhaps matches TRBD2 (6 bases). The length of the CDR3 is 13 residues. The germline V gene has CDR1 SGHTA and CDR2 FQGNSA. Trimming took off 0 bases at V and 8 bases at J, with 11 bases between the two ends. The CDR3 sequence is CASSLALREQQYF. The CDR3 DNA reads TGTGCCAGCAGCTTAGCGCTCCGGGAGCAGCAGTACTTC.

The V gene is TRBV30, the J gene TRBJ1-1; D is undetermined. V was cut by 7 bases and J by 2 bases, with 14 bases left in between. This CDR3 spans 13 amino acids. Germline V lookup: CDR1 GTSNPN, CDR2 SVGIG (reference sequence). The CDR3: CASQNTVNTEAFF. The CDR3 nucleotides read TGTGCCTCCCAAAATACAGTCAACACTGAAGCTTTCTTT.

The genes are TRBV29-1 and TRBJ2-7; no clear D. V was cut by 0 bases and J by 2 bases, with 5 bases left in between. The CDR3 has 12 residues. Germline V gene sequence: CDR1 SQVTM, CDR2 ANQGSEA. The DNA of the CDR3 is TGCAGCGTTGAAGACATTACCTACGAGCAGTACTTC. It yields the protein CSVEDITYEQYF.

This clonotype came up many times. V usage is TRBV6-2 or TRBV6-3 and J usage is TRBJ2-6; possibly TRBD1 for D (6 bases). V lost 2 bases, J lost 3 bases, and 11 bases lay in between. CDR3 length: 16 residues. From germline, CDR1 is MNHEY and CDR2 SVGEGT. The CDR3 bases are TGTGCCAGCAGTTACGGGGGCTCTGGTGGGGCCAACGTCCTGACTTTC. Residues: CASSYGGSGGANVLTF.

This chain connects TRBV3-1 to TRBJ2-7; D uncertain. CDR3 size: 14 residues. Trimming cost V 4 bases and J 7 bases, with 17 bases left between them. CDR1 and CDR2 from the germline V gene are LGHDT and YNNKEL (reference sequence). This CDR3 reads CASSRFGFYEEQYF. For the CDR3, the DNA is TGTGCCAGCAGCCGCTTTGGGTTCTATGAAGAGCAGTACTTC.

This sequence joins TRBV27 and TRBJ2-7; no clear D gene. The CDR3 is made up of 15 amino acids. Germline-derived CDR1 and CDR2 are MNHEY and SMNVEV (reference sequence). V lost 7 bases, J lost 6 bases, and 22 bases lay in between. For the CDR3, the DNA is TGTGCCAGCACCCCCGAGTGGGTAGGGATGAGCGAGCAGTACTTC. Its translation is CASTPEWVGMSEQYF.

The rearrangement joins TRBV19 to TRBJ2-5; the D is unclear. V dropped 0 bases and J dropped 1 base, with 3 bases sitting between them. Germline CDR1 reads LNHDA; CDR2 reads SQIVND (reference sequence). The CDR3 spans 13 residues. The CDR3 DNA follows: TGTGCCAGTAGTATAGACAGCCAAGAGACCCAGTACTTC. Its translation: CASSIDSQETQYF.

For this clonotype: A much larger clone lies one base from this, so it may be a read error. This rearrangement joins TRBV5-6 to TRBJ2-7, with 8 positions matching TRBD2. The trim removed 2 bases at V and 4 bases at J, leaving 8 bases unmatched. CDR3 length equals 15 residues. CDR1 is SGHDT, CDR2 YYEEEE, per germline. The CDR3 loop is CASSLWAGGKYEQYF. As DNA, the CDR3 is TGTGCCAGCAGCTTATGGGCGGGGGGCAAGTACGAGCAGTACTTC.

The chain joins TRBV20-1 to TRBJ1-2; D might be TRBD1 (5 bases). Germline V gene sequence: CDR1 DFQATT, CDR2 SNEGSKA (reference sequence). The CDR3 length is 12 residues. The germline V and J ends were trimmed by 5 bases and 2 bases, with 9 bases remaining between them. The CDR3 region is CSAVDTNYGYTF. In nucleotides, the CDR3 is TGCAGTGCTGTGGACACGAACTATGGCTACACCTTC.

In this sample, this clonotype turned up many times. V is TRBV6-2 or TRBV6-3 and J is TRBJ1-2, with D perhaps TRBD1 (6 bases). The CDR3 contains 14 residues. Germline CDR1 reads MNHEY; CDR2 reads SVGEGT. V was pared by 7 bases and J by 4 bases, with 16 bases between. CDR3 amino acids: CASTITQGLYGYTF. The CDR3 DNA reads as TGTGCCAGCACTATCACACAGGGCCTCTATGGCTACACCTTC.

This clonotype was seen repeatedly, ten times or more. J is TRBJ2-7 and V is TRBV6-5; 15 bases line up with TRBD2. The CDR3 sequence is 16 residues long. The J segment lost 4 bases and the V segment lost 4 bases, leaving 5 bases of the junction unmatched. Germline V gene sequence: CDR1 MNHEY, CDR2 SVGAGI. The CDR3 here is CASSSVGLAGGYEQYF. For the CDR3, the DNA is TGTGCCAGCAGTTCCGTCGGACTAGCGGGAGGGTACGAGCAGTACTTC.

This chain's CDR3 is CASISSGRFQEQYF. The CDR3 DNA sequence: TGTGCCAGCATTTCTAGCGGGAGGTTCCAGGAGCAGTACTTC. The chain links TRBV6-2 or TRBV6-3 to TRBJ2-7; 11 bases align to TRBD2. The CDR3 covers 14 residues. CDR1 and CDR2 (germline): MNHEY, SVGEGT. Losses at the gene ends were 7 bases for V and 7 bases for J; bases not matched to a gene: 9.

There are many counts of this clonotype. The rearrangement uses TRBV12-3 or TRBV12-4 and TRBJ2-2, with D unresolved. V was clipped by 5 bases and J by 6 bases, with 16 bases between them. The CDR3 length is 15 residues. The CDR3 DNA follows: TGTGCCAGCAGTCCCACAAGGAAGTCTTCCGGGGAGCTGTTTTTT. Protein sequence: CASSPTRKSSGELFF.

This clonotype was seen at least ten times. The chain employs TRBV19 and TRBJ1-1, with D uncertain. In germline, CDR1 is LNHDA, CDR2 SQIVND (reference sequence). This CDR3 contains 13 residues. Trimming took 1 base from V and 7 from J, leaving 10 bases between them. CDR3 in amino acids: CASSIVAESEAFF. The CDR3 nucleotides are TGTGCCAGTAGTATAGTTGCAGAGAGTGAAGCTTTCTTT.

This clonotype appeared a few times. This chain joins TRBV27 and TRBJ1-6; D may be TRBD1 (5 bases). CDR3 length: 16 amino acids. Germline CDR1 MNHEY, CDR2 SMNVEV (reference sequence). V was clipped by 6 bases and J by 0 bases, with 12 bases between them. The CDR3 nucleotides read TGTGCCAGCAGCCAGGGACCGAGCTCCTATAATTCACCCCTCCACTTT. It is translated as CASSQGPSSYNSPLHF.

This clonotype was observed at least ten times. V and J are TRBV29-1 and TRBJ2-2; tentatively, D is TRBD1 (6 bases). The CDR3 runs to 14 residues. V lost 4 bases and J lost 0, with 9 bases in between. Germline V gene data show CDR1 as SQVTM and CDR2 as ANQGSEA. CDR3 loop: CSVGQVANTGELFF. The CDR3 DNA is TGCAGCGTTGGACAGGTCGCGAACACCGGGGAGCTGTTTTTT.

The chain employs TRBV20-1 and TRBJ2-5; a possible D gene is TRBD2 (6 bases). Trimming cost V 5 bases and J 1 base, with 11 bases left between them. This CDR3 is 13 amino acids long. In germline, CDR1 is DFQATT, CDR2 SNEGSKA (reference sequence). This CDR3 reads CSAGGTGQETQYF. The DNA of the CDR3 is TGCAGTGCTGGGGGGACTGGCCAAGAGACCCAGTACTTC.

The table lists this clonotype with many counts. The CDR3 DNA sequence: TGTGCCAGCAGTTACTCGGGGCCTCTCTACGAGCAGTACTTC. It yields the protein CASSYSGPLYEQYF. The V gene is TRBV6-5, the J gene TRBJ2-7; weak D call: TRBD1 (5 bases). This CDR3 has 14 amino acids. V lost 0 bases and J lost 3, with 9 bases in between. Germline V gene sequence: CDR1 MNHEY, CDR2 SVGAGI.

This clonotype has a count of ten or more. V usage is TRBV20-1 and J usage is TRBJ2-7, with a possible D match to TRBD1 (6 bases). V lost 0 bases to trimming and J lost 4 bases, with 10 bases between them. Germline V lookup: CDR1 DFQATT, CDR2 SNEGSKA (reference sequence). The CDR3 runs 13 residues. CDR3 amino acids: CSAREEGGYEQYF. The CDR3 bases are TGCAGTGCTAGAGAAGAAGGGGGTTACGAGCAGTACTTC.